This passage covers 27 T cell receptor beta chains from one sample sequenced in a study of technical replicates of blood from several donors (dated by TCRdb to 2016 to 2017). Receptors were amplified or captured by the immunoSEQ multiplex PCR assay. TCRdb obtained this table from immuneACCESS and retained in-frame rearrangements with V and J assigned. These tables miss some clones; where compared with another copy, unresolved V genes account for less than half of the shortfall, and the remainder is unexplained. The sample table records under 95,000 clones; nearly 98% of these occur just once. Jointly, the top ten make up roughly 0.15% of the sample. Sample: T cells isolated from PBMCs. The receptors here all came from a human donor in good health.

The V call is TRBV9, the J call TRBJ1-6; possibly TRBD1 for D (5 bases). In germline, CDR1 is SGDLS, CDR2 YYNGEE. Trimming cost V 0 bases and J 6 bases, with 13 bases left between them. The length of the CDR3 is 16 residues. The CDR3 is CASSVGGKPTNSPLHF. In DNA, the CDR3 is TGTGCCAGCAGCGTAGGGGGCAAACCAACTAATTCACCCCTCCACTTT. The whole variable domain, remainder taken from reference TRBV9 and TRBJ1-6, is DSGVTQTPKHLITATGQRVTLRCSPRSGDLSVYWYQQSLDQGLQFLIQYYNGEERAKGNILERFSAQQFPDLHSELNLSSLELGDSALYFCASSVGGKPTNSPLHFGNGTRLTVT.

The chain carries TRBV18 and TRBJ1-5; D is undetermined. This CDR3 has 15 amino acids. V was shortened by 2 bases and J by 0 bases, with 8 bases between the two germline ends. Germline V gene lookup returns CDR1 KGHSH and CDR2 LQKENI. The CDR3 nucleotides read TGTGCCAGCTCACCATCGTCCGGTAGCAATCAGCCCCAGCATTTT. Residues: CASSPSSGSNQPQHF.

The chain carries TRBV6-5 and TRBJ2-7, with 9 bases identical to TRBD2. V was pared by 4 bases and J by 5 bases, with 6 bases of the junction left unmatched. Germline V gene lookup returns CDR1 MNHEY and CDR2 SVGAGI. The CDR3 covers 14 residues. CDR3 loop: CASSSRTSADEQYF. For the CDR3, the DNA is TGTGCCAGCAGTTCCAGGACTAGCGCGGACGAGCAGTACTTC.

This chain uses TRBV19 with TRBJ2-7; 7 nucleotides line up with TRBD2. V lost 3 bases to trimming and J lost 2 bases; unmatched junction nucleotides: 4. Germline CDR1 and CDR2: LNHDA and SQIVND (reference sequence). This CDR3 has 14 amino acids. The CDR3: CASSMGGWTYEQYF. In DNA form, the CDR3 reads TGTGCCAGTAGTATGGGGGGGTGGACCTACGAGCAGTACTTC. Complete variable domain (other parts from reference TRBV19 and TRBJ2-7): DGGITQSPKYLFRKEGQNVTLSCEQNLNHDAMYWYRQDPGQGLRLIYYSQIVNDFQKGDIAEGYSVSREKKESFPLTVTSAQKNPTAFYLCASSMGGWTYEQYFGPGTRLTVT.

The CDR3 is CASSLGQALGREETQYF. DNA of the CDR3: TGTGCCAGCAGCTTAGGTCAAGCTTTAGGGAGGGAAGAGACCCAGTACTTC. V gene TRBV7-8 combines with J gene TRBJ2-5; 7 bases match TRBD2. The ends lost 1 base at V and 3 bases at J; junction bases unmatched: 11. The CDR3 consists of 17 residues. Germline V gene lookup returns CDR1 SGHVS and CDR2 FQNEAQ.

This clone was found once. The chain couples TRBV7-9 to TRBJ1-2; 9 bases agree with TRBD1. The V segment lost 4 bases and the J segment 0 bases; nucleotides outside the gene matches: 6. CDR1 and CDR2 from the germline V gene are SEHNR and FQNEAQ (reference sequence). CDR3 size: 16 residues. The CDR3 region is CASSSNGDRANYGYTF. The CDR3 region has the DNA TGTGCCAGCAGCTCCAACGGGGACAGGGCTAACTATGGCTACACCTTC.

The CDR3 spells CASSEAGQVVGDTQYF. The CDR3 region has the DNA TGTGCCAGCAGTGAAGCGGGACAGGTAGTAGGGGATACGCAGTATTTT. The chain is built from TRBV6-1 and TRBJ2-3, with 8 bases that match TRBD1. The J segment lost 6 bases and the V segment lost 0 bases, leaving 8 bases of the junction unmatched. The CDR3 is 16 amino acids. Per the germline V gene, CDR1 is MNHNS and CDR2 is SASEGT.

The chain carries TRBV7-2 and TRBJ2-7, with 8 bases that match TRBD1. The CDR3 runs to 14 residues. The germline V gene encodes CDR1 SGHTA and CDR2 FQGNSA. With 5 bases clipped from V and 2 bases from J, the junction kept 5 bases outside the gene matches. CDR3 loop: CASSKGQGPYEQYF. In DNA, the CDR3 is TGTGCCAGCAGCAAAGGACAGGGACCCTACGAGCAGTACTTC.

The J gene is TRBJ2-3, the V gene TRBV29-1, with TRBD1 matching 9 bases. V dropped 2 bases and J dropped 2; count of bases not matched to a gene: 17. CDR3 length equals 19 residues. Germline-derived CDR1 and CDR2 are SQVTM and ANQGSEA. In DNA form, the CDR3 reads TGCAGCGTTGAATCTAACGTAGAATGGGACAGGGCGTACACAGATACGCAGTATTTT. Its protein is CSVESNVEWDRAYTDTQYF.

This CDR3 reads CAASLGTTDTQYF. In nucleotides, the CDR3 is TGTGCCGCCTCTCTTGGCACCACAGATACGCAGTATTTT. The chain has TRBV15 and TRBJ2-3, with no clear D. The CDR3 is 13 amino acids. Germline CDR1 LNHNV, CDR2 YYDKDF (reference sequence). Trimming took off 11 bases at V and 2 bases at J, with 14 bases between the two ends.

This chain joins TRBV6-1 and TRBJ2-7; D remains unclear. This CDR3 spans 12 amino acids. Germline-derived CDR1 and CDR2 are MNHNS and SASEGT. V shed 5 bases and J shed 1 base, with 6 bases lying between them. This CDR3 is CASSYVSYEQYF. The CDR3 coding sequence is TGTGCCAGCAGTTATGTTTCCTACGAGCAGTACTTC.

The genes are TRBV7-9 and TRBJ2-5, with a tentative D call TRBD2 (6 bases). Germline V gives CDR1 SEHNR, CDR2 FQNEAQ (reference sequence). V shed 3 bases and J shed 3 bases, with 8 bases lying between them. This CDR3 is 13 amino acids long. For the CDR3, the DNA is TGTGCCAGCAGCTTCGGGGGAGAAGAGACCCAGTACTTC. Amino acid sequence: CASSFGGEETQYF. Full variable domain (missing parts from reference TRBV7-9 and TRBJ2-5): DTGVSQNPRHKITKRGQNVTFRCDPISEHNRLYWYRQTLGQGPEFLTYFQNEAQLEKSRLLSDRFSAERPKGSFSTLEIQRTEQGDSAMYLCASSFGGEETQYFGPGTRLLVL.

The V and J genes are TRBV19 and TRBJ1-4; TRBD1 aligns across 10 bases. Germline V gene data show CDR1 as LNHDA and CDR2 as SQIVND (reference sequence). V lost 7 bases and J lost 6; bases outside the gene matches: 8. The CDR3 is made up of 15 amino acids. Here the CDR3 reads CASTEVGQGDEKLFF. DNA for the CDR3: TGTGCCAGTACCGAGGTAGGACAGGGGGATGAAAAACTGTTTTTT. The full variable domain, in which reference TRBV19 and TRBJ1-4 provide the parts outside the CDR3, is DGGITQSPKYLFRKEGQNVTLSCEQNLNHDAMYWYRQDPGQGLRLIYYSQIVNDFQKGDIAEGYSVSREKKESFPLTVTSAQKNPTAFYLCASTEVGQGDEKLFFGSGTQLSVL.

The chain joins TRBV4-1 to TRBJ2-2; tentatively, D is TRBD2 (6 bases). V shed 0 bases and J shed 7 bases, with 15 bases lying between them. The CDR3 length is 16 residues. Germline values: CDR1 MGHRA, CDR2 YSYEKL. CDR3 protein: CASSQDMEGQGGELFF. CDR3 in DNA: TGCGCCAGCAGCCAAGATATGGAGGGGCAGGGCGGGGAGCTGTTTTTT.

The CDR3 region is CASSLVAGEETQYF. Here the CDR3 DNA reads TGCGCCAGCAGCTTGGTGGCGGGGGAAGAGACCCAGTACTTC. The genes are TRBV5-1 and TRBJ2-5, with 7 bases matching TRBD2. Losses at the gene ends were 0 bases for V and 3 bases for J; bases not matched to a gene: 2. The germline gives CDR1 SGHRS, CDR2 YFSETQ. The CDR3 runs to 14 residues.

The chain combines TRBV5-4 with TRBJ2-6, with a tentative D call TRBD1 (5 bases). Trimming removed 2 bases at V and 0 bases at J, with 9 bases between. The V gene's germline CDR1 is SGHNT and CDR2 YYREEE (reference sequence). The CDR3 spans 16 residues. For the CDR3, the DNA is TGTGCCAGCAGCTTCCAGGGTTACTCTGGGGCCAACGTCCTGACTTTC. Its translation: CASSFQGYSGANVLTF.

This CDR3 reads CATGTSGSVSTDTQYF. CDR3 nucleotide sequence: TGTGCCACCGGGACTAGCGGGAGTGTGAGCACAGATACGCAGTATTTT. The chain joins TRBV28 to TRBJ2-3, with 14 bases lining up with TRBD2. The germline CDR1 and CDR2 sequences are MDHEN and SYDVKM. CDR3 length equals 16 residues. After removal of 10 bases from V and 0 bases from J, the junction contained 6 bases not matched to a gene.

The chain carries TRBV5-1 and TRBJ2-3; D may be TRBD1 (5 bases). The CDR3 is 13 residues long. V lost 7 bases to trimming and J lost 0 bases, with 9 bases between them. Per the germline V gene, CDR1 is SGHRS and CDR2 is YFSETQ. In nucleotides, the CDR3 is TGCGCCAGCGGCAGGGATAGCACAGATACGCAGTATTTT. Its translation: CASGRDSTDTQYF. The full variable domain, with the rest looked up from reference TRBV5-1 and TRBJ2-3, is KAGVTQTPRYLIKTRGQQVTLSCSPISGHRSVSWYQQTPGQGLQFLFEYFSETQRNKGNFPGRFSGRQFSNSRSEMNVSTLELGDSALYLCASGRDSTDTQYFGPGTRLTVL.

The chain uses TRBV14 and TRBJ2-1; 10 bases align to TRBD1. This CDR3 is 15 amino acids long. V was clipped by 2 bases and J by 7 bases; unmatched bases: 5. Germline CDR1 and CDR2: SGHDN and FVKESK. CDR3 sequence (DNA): TGTGCCAGCAGCCAATTGGGGACAGGGGTAAATGAGCAGTTCTTC. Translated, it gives CASSQLGTGVNEQFF.

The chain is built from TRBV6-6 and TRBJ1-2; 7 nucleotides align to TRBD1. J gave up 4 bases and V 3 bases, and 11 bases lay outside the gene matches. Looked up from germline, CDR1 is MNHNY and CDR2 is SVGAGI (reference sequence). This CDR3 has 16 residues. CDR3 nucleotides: TGTGCCAGCAGTTATGATCGACAGGGAACCCCCTATGGCTACACCTTC. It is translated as CASSYDRQGTPYGYTF.

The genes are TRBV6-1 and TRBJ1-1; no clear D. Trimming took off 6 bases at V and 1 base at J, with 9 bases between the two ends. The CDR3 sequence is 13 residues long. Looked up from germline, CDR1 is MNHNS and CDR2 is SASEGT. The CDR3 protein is CASRGDGNTEAFF. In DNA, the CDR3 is TGTGCCAGCAGGGGCGACGGGAACACTGAAGCTTTCTTT.

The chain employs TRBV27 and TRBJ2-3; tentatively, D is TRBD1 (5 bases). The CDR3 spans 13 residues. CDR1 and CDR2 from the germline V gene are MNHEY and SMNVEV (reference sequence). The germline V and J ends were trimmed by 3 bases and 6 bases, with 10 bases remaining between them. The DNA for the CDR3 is TGTGCCAGCAGTTTCTCAGGGTTCGATACGCAGTATTTT. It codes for CASSFSGFDTQYF.

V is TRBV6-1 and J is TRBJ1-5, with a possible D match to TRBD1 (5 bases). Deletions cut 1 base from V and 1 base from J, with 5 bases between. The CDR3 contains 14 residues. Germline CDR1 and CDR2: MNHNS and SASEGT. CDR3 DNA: TGTGCCAGCAGTGAAGGGGGCAGCAATCAGCCCCAGCATTTT. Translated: CASSEGGSNQPQHF.

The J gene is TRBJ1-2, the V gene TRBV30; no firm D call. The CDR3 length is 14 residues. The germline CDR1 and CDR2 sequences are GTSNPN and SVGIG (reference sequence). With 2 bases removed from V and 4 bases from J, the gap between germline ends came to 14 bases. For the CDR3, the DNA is TGTGCCTGGAGTCAACCGGGGAGAGGCTATGGCTACACCTTC. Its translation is CAWSQPGRGYGYTF.

The CDR3 region has the DNA TGCGCCAGCAGCTTGGGAGAGCGGGGGACAGATACGCAGTATTTT. This encodes CASSLGERGTDTQYF. The chain combines TRBV5-1 with TRBJ2-3; 8 nucleotides agree with TRBD2. The CDR3 is made up of 15 amino acids. V lost 0 bases, J lost 3 bases, and 3 bases stayed unmatched. The germline CDR1 and CDR2 sequences are SGHRS and YFSETQ.

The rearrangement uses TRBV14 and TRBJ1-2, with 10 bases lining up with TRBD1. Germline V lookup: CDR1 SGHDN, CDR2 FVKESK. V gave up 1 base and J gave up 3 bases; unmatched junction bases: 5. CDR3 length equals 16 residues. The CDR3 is CASSQARTGGYYGYTF. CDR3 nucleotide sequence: TGTGCCAGCAGCCAAGCTCGGACAGGGGGGTACTATGGCTACACCTTC.

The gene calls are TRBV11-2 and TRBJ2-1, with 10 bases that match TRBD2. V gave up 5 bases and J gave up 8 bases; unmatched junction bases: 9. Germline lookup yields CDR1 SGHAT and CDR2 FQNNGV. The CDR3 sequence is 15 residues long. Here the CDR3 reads CASSPTTSGDYEQFF. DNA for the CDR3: TGTGCCAGCAGCCCGACCACTAGCGGGGATTATGAGCAGTTCTTC.